Shown below are 12 T cell receptor beta chains from a single sample sequenced in a study of cytomegalovirus exposure and HLA in healthy donors. PCR used 60 Vbeta primers and 13 Jbeta primers. Assay: immunoSEQ multiplex PCR; the TCRdb copy retains only in-frame clones and omits some. The sample gives almost 95,000 clones, just under 70% of which show up once; approximately 2.7% is in the top ten. Material for sequencing was PBMCs. The receptors stem from a man between 50 and 59 years old in good health and CMV-seronegative.

The table lists this clone with many counts. The V call is TRBV19, the J call TRBJ2-1, with TRBD2 as a possible D gene (5 bases). CDR3 size: 12 residues. The ends were cut back, 3 bases at V and 7 bases at J, with 7 bases in the middle. Germline lookup yields CDR1 LNHDA and CDR2 SQIVND (reference sequence). CDR3 region: CASSIRLNEQFF. The CDR3 DNA reads as TGTGCCAGTAGTATCCGACTAAATGAGCAGTTCTTC.

The J gene is TRBJ2-6, the V gene TRBV30; D is uncertain. The germline V and J ends were trimmed by 5 bases and 0 bases, with 11 bases remaining between them. Germline V gene data show CDR1 as GTSNPN and CDR2 as SVGIG (reference sequence). This CDR3 is 15 amino acids long. CDR3 residues: CAWLQILSGANVLTF. The CDR3 region has the DNA TGTGCCTGGTTACAGATCCTCTCTGGGGCCAACGTCCTGACTTTC. Using reference TRBV30 and TRBJ2-6 for the parts outside the CDR3, the full variable domain is SQTIHQWPATLVQPVGSPLSLECTVEGTSNPNLYWYRQAAGRGLQLLFYSVGIGQISSEVPQNLSASRPQDRQFILSSKKLLLSDSGFYLCAWLQILSGANVLTFGAGSRLTVL.

Concerning this clone: In the same sample, other DNA sequences code for this CDR3. This sequence joins TRBV28 and TRBJ1-5; D gene unclear. Germline V gene data show CDR1 as MDHEN and CDR2 as SYDVKM. V lost 6 bases to trimming and J lost 4 bases, with 13 bases between them. This CDR3 comprises 14 residues. The CDR3 loop is CASSSIQSNQPQHF. CDR3 in DNA: TGTGCCAGCAGCTCAATACAGTCTAATCAGCCCCAGCATTTT.

A few counts support this clone. This chain connects TRBV4-2 to TRBJ2-5, with 7 bases identical to TRBD2. The junction had 7 bases not matched to a gene; V was cut back by 4 bases and J by 5 bases. The CDR3 contains 14 residues. The germline V gene has CDR1 LGHNA and CDR2 YNFKEQ. The CDR3 loop is CASSLRSGGETQYF. CDR3 nucleotides: TGTGCCAGCAGCCTGCGGTCCGGGGGGGAGACCCAGTACTTC.

The V call is TRBV27, the J call TRBJ2-7, with 8 bases matching TRBD1. Germline CDR1 reads MNHEY; CDR2 reads SMNVEV (reference sequence). The ends lost 9 bases at V and 4 bases at J; junction bases unmatched: 5. The CDR3 loop spans 12 amino acids. CDR3 DNA sequence: TGTGCCAGGGACAGGGACGGATACGAGCAGTACGTC. Translation gives CARDRDGYEQYV.

This chain links TRBV28 with TRBJ1-1; TRBD1 might be the D (6 bases). Trimming took 8 bases from V and 6 from J, leaving 16 bases between them. CDR3 length: 13 residues. Germline V gene data show CDR1 as MDHEN and CDR2 as SYDVKM. Here the CDR3 DNA reads TGTGCCAGCCTAAGGGGGTTGGAGGCTGAAGCTTTCTTT. Its protein is CASLRGLEAEAFF.

The chain uses TRBV6-5 and TRBJ2-3; D possibly corresponds to TRBD1 (5 bases). V was trimmed by 4 bases and J by 2 bases, leaving 10 bases between them. CDR1 is MNHEY and CDR2 is SVGAGI in the germline V gene. CDR3 size: 14 residues. The CDR3, as DNA: TGTGCCAGCAGTTCAGGGATCCCCACAGATACGCAGTATTTT. Translation gives CASSSGIPTDTQYF.

This clone has a handful of counts. This rearrangement joins TRBV5-5 to TRBJ2-6, with D possibly being TRBD2 (6 bases). Germline CDR1 SGHKS, CDR2 YYEKEE (reference sequence). The CDR3 length is 17 residues. V was cut by 2 bases and J by 0 bases, with 12 bases left in between. Here the CDR3 DNA reads TGTGCCAGCAGCTTCAACTCCGGGGGCTCTGGGGCCAACGTCCTGACTTTC. It codes for CASSFNSGGSGANVLTF.

CDR3 amino acids: CASSPVTGRKTQYF. Written as DNA, the CDR3 is TGCGCCAGCAGCCCCGTGACAGGGCGGAAGACCCAGTACTTC. This sequence joins TRBV5-1 and TRBJ2-5, with 7 bases fitting TRBD1. Trimming at V came to 4 bases and at J to 6 bases, leaving 9 bases not matched to a gene. Germline CDR1 and CDR2: SGHRS and YFSETQ. The CDR3 has 14 residues.

This chain links TRBV30 with TRBJ1-1, with D perhaps matching TRBD1 (5 bases). The CDR3 runs 16 residues. Germline assignment: CDR1 GTSNPN and CDR2 SVGIG (reference sequence). The germline V and J ends were trimmed by 2 bases and 6 bases, with 22 bases remaining between them. The CDR3 loop is CAWSPWGSAREAEAFF. The CDR3 coding sequence is TGTGCCTGGAGTCCCTGGGGCAGCGCTCGGGAGGCTGAAGCTTTCTTT.

The V and J genes are TRBV27 and TRBJ2-2, with 8 bases fitting TRBD1. The CDR3 runs 13 residues. Unmatched junction bases numbered 2, after V lost 3 bases and J lost 8 bases. The germline V gene encodes CDR1 MNHEY and CDR2 SMNVEV (reference sequence). The CDR3 loop is CASSLTGDGELFF. In nucleotides, the CDR3 is TGTGCCAGCAGTTTGACAGGGGATGGGGAGCTGTTTTTT.

The chain combines TRBV12-5 with TRBJ2-1; 7 nucleotides align to TRBD2. There are 14 residues in the CDR3. Germline CDR1 is LGHNT and CDR2 is FRNRAP. With V trimmed by 8 bases and J by 8 bases, 12 bases remained unmatched. The chain's CDR3 is CASREWEGRDEQFF. The CDR3 coding sequence is TGTGCTAGTCGGGAGTGGGAGGGCCGGGATGAGCAGTTCTTC.